This TCR beta chain was recovered during a study of human T cells and chemical hapten exposure. Study information: Yields of TCR per sample differed, chiefly owing to small differences in pooled library volume. Points from the study as a whole: Expanded TCR counts at PT1 went up together with patch test score, a positive correlation. The formation of large CDR3 similarity clusters by expanded TCRs significantly exceeded that of controls.

Indicated time point: patch test 1, 2 weeks after DPC sensitization. Treatment reported: therapeutic diphenylcyclopropenone sensitization with weekly scalp DPC. Blood collection took place prior to placing each patch test. In TCRdb, the RACE reads were re-called with MiXCR into one record per CDR3 protein. The sample lists approximately 80,000 distinct CDR3 sequences, under 9% occurring once. As for this clonotype: Its matching antigen is unknown.

Looked up from germline, CDR1 is ENHRY and CDR2 is SYGVKD. This CDR3 has 18 residues. V was pared by 2 bases and J by 1 base, with 6 bases of the junction left unmatched. The chain couples TRBV10-3 to TRBJ2-3, with 13 bases lining up with TRBD2. The source of this sequence is a woman aged 30 to 39 with alopecia areata. Some clones in this sample may be carry-over from other donors' samples. The sample in question was whole blood, obtained in connection with sensitization to the hapten diphenylcyclopropenone (DPC). This CDR3 is CAISETSGGASGTDTQYF. The CDR3 DNA is TGTGCCATCAGTGAGACTAGCGGGGGGGCCAGCGGCACAGATACGCAGTATTTT.